The source of this TCR beta chain is a study of breast tumors, draining lymph nodes, adjacent tissues. Findings and limits, study-wide: The data were judged consistent with most tumor T cells coming from lymph node and expanding in tumor.

TCRdb processed the multiplex PCR reads anew with MiXCR; each CDR3 protein has one entry. The table lists tens of thousands of distinct CDR3 sequences, roughly 19% of them singletons. Trimming shortened V by 3 bases and J by 0 bases, and 4 bases separated the two germline ends. The germline gives CDR1 LNHNV, CDR2 YYDKDF (reference sequence). This CDR3 is built from 13 residues. This clonotype was recorded many times. Its matching antigen is unknown. Breast cancer patients provided tissue from their axillary draining lymph nodes. This chain uses TRBV15 with TRBJ2-3, with D unresolved. The specimen was axillary lymph node tissue. The clonotype was recovered from a female donor with breast cancer. Some clones in this sample may be carry-over from other donors' samples. The CDR3 DNA reads as TGTGCCACCAGCAGGTCAAGCACAGATACGCAGTATTTT. Encoded protein: CATSRSSTDTQYF.